This TCR beta chain was documented in a study of beta chain features in type 1 diabetes. Study-wide background: Examination spanned roughly 110 million sorted cells from all samples. Study conclusions and caveats: Type 1 diabetes patients showed a moderate but significant shortening of TCRB CDR3s in all four CD4+ subsets. A closer apparent resemblance between naive, central memory and Treg TCRB repertoires was seen in patients than in healthy donors.

The authors reverse transcribed all of the isolated RNA, so sequencing captured expressed TCRB transcripts. Samples of naive, central memory and regulatory T cells yielded a mean of about 3.8 million reads. The data were produced by immunoSEQ multiplex PCR, yet TCRdb's version contains in-frame clones alone and is incomplete. The data hold about 930,000 clones, with roughly a sixth observed a single time. The V gene's germline CDR1 is SGHTA and CDR2 FQGNSA. Deletions cut 5 bases from V and 8 bases from J, with 18 bases between. There are 14 residues in the CDR3. This clone was found a few times. Its antigen remains unknown.

This TCR was sampled from a woman between 18 and 30 years old in good health. The chain recombines TRBV7-2 with TRBJ1-2; no definite D call. Sequenced material: naive CD4+ T cells from blood. CDR3 nucleotide sequence: TGTGCCAGCAGCCCATCAAACCGGGGAGGGGGCTACACCTTC. Protein sequence: CASSPSNRGGGYTF. The full variable domain, with the rest looked up from reference TRBV7-2 and TRBJ1-2, is GAGVSQSPSNKVTEKGKDVELRCDPISGHTALYWYRQSLGQGLEFLIYFQGNSAPDKSGLPSDRFSAERTGGSVSTLTIQRTQQEDSAVYLCASSPSNRGGGYTFGSGTRLTVV.